The rows below give T cell receptor beta chains drawn from one sample of a study of control samples from healthy donors and cancer patients. Repertoires were generated with immunoSEQ multiplex PCR, while TCRdb's copy carries only in-frame clones and drops some. There are approximately 100,000 clones in the sample; 85% occur only once, and over 2% lies in the top ten. Specimen: blood. These TCRs come from a woman in her thirties or forties in good health. Both conserved end residues are part of each CDR3. Fields, in order: V gene, D gene, J gene, CDR3 length, CDR3 DNA, CDR3 protein. The D gene is left open where the match is weak.

v_call: TRBV5-1; d_call: -; j_call: TRBJ2-1; cdr3_length: 12; cdr3_nt: TGCGCCAGCAGCTTAGTAGGCGATGAGCAGTTCTTC; cdr3_aa: CASSLVGDEQFF
v_call: TRBV21-1; d_call: -; j_call: TRBJ2-5; cdr3_length: 13; cdr3_nt: TGTGCCAGGGATCGCGCAGGGAAAAAGACCCAGTACTTC; cdr3_aa: CARDRAGKKTQYF
v_call: TRBV30; d_call: TRBD1; j_call: TRBJ1-1; cdr3_length: 15; cdr3_nt: TGTGCCTGGAGCGCACCGGACAGGACGAACACTGAAGCTTTCTTT; cdr3_aa: CAWSAPDRTNTEAFF
v_call: TRBV3-1/TRBV3-2; d_call: TRBD1; j_call: TRBJ1-4; cdr3_length: 13; cdr3_nt: TGTGCCAGCAGACAGGGGGCAGGCGAAAAACTGTTTTTT; cdr3_aa: CASRQGAGEKLFF
v_call: TRBV4-3; d_call: -; j_call: TRBJ2-1; cdr3_length: 15; cdr3_nt: TGCGCCAGCAGCCAAGAACCTGGGGTTAACAATGAGCAGTTCTTC; cdr3_aa: CASSQEPGVNNEQFF
v_call: TRBV5-6; d_call: TRBD1; j_call: TRBJ2-7; cdr3_length: 14; cdr3_nt: TGTGCCAGCAGCCCCGGGACAGGGGGCCGGGAGCAGTACTTC; cdr3_aa: CASSPGTGGREQYF
v_call: TRBV30; d_call: -; j_call: TRBJ1-6; cdr3_length: 12; cdr3_nt: TGTGCCTGGAGTGTTGTGAATTCACCCCTCCACTTT; cdr3_aa: CAWSVVNSPLHF
v_call: TRBV7-3; d_call: -; j_call: TRBJ2-6; cdr3_length: 15; cdr3_nt: TGTGCCAGCAGCGTACTAAGCTCTGGGGCCAACGTCCTGACTTTC; cdr3_aa: CASSVLSSGANVLTF
v_call: TRBV5-1; d_call: TRBD1; j_call: TRBJ2-3; cdr3_length: 16; cdr3_nt: TGCGCCAGCGCATTGACTACAGGGGGCGCGATAGATACGCAGTATTTT; cdr3_aa: CASALTTGGAIDTQYF
v_call: TRBV19; d_call: -; j_call: TRBJ2-1; cdr3_length: 13; cdr3_nt: TGTGCCAGTAGTATAAAGGGGGAACGTGAGCAGTTCTTC; cdr3_aa: CASSIKGEREQFF